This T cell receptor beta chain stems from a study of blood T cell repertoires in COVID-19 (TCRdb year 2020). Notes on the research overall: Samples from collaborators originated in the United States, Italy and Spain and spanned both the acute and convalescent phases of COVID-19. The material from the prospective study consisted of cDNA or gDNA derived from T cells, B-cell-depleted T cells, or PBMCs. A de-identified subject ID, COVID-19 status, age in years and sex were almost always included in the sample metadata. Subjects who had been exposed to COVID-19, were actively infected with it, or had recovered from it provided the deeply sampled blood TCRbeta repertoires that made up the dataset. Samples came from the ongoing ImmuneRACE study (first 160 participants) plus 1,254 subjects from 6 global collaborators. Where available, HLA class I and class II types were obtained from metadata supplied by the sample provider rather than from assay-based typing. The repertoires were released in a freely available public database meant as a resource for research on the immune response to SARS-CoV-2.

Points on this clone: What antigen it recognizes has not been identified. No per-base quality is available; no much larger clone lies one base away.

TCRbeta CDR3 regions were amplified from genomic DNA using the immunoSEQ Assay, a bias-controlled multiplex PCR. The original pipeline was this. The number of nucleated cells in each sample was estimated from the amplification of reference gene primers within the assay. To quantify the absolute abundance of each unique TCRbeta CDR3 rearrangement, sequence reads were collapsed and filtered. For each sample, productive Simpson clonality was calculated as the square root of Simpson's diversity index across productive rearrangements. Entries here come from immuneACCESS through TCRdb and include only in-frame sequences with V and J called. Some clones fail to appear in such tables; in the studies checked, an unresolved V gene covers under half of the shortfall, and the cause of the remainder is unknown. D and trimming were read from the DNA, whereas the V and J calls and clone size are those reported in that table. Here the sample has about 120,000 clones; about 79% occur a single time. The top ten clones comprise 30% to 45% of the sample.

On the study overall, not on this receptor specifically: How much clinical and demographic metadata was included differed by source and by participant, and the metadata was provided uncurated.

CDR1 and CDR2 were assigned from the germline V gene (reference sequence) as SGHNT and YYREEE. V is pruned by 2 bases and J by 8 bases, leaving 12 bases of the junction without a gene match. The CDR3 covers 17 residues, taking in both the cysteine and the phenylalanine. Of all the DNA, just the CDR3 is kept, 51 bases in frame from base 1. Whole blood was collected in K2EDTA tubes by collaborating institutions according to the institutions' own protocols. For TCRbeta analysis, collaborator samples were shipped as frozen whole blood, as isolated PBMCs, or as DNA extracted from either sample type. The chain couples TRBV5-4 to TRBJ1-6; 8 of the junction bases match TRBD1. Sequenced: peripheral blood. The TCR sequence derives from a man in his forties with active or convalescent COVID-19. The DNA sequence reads TGTGCCAGCAGCTTATTATTTCCGGGACAGGCCTATTCACCCCTCCACTTT. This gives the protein CASSLLFPGQAYSPLHF.